A single sample gave rise to the 10 T cell receptor beta chains below, sequenced in a study of blood T cell repertoires in COVID-19. The table came from immunoSEQ multiplex PCR; TCRdb's copy has only in-frame clones and leaves some out. The table lists 84,000 or so clones, roughly 80% of them singletons, with about 14% in the top ten. Sequencing was done on a sample of peripheral blood. These receptor sequences come from a woman aged 80 or over with acute or convalescent COVID-19.

This chain links TRBV18 with TRBJ1-5; 11 nucleotides align to TRBD1. The CDR3 consists of 16 residues. From germline, CDR1 is KGHSH and CDR2 LQKENI. The ends lost 3 bases at V and 7 bases at J; junction bases unmatched: 8. Here the CDR3 DNA reads TGTGCCAGCTCACCCCAGGGACAGGGGGAGAGGCAGCCCCAGCATTTT. The encoded protein is CASSPQGQGERQPQHF.

The rearrangement joins TRBV29-1 to TRBJ2-3; TRBD1 matches at 10 bases. CDR3 length: 16 amino acids. Trimming cost V 4 bases and J 2 bases; bases outside gene matches: 9. Germline-derived CDR1 and CDR2 are SQVTM and ANQGSEA. The CDR3 DNA reads as TGCAGCGTTGTGGCTCGGACAGGGGGGACCACAGATACGCAGTATTTT. This encodes CSVVARTGGTTDTQYF.

This clone appeared once. This chain joins TRBV7-2 and TRBJ1-4; the D gene is possibly TRBD1 (5 bases). CDR3 size: 15 residues. Germline-derived CDR1 and CDR2 are SGHTA and FQGNSA. V shed 1 base and J shed 7 bases, with 13 bases lying between them. The CDR3 spells CASSLGRVFSEKLFF. The CDR3 coding sequence is TGTGCCAGCAGCTTAGGCAGGGTCTTCAGTGAAAAACTGTTTTTT.

CDR3 DNA sequence: TGTGCCAGCAGCTTCCGGGACTACATCACCGGGGAGCTGTTTTTT. It yields the protein CASSFRDYITGELFF. The rearrangement uses TRBV7-8 and TRBJ2-2; 7 nucleotides align to TRBD2. The length of the CDR3 is 15 residues. Germline V gene data show CDR1 as SGHVS and CDR2 as FQNEAQ. With V trimmed by 3 bases and J by 4 bases, 5 bases remained unmatched.

The gene calls are TRBV7-2 and TRBJ1-1; no clear D gene. Deletions cut 5 bases from V and 6 bases from J, with 16 bases between. Germline CDR1 is SGHTA and CDR2 is FQGNSA. The CDR3 runs to 14 residues. DNA of the CDR3: TGTGCCAGCAGCCCCAGCGGGCACTCGGCTGAAGCTTTCTTT. Protein sequence: CASSPSGHSAEAFF.

The J gene is TRBJ2-7, the V gene TRBV28; 7 nucleotides align to TRBD1. Trimming cost V 5 bases and J 3 bases; bases outside gene matches: 7. CDR1 MDHEN and CDR2 SYDVKM come from the germline V gene. There are 14 residues in the CDR3. CDR3 in DNA: TGTGCCAGCAGTCCCCCGGGACAGAACTACGAGCAGTACTTC. Amino acid sequence: CASSPPGQNYEQYF.

The chain's CDR3 is CAWNPGLAVKETQYF. The CDR3 DNA follows: TGTGCCTGGAACCCGGGACTAGCGGTAAAAGAGACCCAGTACTTC. This chain connects TRBV30 to TRBJ2-5; TRBD2 matches 11 bases. Germline V gene sequence: CDR1 GTSNPN, CDR2 SVGIG (reference sequence). This CDR3 region has 15 residues. V lost 4 bases to trimming and J lost 3 bases; unmatched junction nucleotides: 7.

The rearrangement links TRBV18 to TRBJ1-2, with a weak D call TRBD1 (6 bases). In germline, CDR1 is KGHSH, CDR2 LQKENI. Trimming removed 2 bases at V and 0 bases at J, with 10 bases between. The CDR3 has 15 residues. This CDR3 reads CASSPIDRPNYGYTF. CDR3 DNA: TGTGCCAGCTCACCAATAGACAGGCCTAACTATGGCTACACCTTC.

This sequence joins TRBV7-9 and TRBJ1-2; D ambiguous. The V gene lost 5 bases and the J gene lost 8 bases, with 15 bases spanning the gap. CDR3 size: 13 residues. Per germline, CDR1 SEHNR and CDR2 FQNEAQ (reference sequence). In nucleotides, the CDR3 is TGTGCCAGCAGCCCACCGCGGGCGGGAGGCTACACCTTC. This sequence encodes CASSPPRAGGYTF.

This chain connects TRBV6-5 to TRBJ1-2; D might be TRBD1 (5 bases). CDR1 is MNHEY, CDR2 SVGAGI, per germline. This CDR3 is 11 amino acids long. The V end lost 5 bases, the J end lost 8 bases, and 9 bases lay between the germline ends. Here the CDR3 reads CASSQGEGYTF. CDR3 nucleotide sequence: TGTGCCAGCAGTCAGGGTGAGGGCTACACCTTC.